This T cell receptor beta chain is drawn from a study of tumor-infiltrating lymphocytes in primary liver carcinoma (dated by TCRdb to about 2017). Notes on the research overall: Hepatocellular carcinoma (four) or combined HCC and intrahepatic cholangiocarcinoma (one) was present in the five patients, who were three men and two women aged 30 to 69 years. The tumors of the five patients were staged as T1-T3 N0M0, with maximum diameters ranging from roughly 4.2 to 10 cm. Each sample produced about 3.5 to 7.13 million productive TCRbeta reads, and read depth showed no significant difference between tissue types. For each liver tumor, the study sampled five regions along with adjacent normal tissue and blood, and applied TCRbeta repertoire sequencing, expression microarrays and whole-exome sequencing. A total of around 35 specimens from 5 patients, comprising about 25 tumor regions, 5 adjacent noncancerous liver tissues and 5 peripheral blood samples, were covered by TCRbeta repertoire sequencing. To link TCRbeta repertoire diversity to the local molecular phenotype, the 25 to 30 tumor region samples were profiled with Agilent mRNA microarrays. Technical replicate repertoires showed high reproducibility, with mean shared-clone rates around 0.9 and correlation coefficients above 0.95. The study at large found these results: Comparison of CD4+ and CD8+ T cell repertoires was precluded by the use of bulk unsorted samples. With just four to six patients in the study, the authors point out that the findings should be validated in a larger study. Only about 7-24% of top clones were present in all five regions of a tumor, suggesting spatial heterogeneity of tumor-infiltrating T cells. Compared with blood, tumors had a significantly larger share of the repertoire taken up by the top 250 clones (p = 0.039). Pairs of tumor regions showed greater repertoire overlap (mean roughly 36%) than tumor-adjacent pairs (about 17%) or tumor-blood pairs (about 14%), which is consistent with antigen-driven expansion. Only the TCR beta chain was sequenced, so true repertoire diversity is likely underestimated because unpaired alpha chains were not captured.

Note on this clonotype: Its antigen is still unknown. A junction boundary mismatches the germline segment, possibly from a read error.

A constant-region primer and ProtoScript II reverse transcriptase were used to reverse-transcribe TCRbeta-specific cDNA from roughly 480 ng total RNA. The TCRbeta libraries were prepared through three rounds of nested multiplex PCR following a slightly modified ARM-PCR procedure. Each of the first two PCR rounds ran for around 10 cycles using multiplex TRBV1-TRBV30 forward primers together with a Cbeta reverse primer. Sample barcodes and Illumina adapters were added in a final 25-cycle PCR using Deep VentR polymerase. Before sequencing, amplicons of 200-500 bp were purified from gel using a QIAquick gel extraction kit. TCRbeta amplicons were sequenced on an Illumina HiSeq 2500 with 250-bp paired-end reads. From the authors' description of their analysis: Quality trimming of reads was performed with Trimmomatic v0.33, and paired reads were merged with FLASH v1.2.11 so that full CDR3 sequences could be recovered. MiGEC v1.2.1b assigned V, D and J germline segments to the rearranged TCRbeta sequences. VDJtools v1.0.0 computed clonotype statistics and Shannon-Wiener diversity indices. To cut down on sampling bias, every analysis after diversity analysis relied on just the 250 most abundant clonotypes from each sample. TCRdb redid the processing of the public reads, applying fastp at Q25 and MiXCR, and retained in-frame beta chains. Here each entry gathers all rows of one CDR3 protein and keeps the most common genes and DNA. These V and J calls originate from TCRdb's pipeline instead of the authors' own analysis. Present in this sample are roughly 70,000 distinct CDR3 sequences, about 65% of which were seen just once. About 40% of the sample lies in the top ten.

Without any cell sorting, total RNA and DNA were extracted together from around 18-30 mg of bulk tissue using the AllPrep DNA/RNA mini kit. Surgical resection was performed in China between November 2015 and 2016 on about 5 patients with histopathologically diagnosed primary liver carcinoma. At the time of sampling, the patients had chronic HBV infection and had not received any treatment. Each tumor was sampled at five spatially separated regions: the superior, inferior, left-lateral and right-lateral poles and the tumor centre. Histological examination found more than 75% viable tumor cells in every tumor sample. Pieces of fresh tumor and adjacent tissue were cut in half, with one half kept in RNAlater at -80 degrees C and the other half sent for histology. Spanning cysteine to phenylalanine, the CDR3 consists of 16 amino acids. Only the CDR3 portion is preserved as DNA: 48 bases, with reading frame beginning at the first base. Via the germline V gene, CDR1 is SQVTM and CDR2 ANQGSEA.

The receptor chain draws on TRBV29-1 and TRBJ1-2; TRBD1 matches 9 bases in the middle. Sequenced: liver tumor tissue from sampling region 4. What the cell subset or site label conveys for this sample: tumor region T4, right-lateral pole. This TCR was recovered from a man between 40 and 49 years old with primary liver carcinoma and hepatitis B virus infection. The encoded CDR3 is CTVEKSQGDRDYGYTF. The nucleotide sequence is TGCACCGTTGAGAAAAGTCAGGGGGACAGGGACTATGGCTACACCTTC.